This TCR beta chain was retrieved from a study of T cell responses to AZD1222 COVID-19 vaccine. Findings and limits, study-wide: Baseline antibody screening turned up just six seropositive AZD1222 recipients. Nearly half of unique spike-specific TCRs reportedly avoided B.1.351 and B.1.1.7 mutated regions. Spike-specific TCR breadth and depth were elevated following two AZD1222 doses.

Of note for this clone: No antigen is known for it.

TCRdb's copy holds only in-frame clones and misses some; the assay was immunoSEQ multiplex PCR. The repertoire holds around 150,000 clones, with approximately 91% as singletons. The clonotype was recovered from an adult who received the AZD1222 COVID-19 vaccine. The sample was peripheral blood, taken 28 days after the second AZD1222 dose.

The CDR3 reads CASTRGTGVVGFF. The CDR3 bases are TGTGCCAGCACCCGAGGGACAGGGGTGGTTGGTTTCTTT. This chain joins TRBV27 and TRBJ1-1, with 10 positions matching TRBD1. J was trimmed by 13 bases and V by 7 bases; bases with no gene match: 12. There are 13 residues in the CDR3. CDR1 MNHEY and CDR2 SMNVEV come from the germline V gene (reference sequence).